The 8 T cell receptor beta chains reported below all come from one sample, sequenced in a study of PD-L1 blockade in urothelial cancer. The time point is: peripheral blood 6 weeks after treatment start. TCRdb's copy holds only in-frame clones and misses some; the assay was immunoSEQ multiplex PCR. Of tens of thousands of clones listed, 70% to 85% were seen once; the top ten hold 1.9%. Material: PBMCs, obtained around atezolizumab (anti-PD-L1) treatment. These receptors all stem from a middle-aged man with urothelial cancer.

The CDR3 bases are TGTGCCAGCAGCCCATCGGACAGACTATACGAGCAGTACTTC. It yields the protein CASSPSDRLYEQYF. The V call is TRBV9, the J call TRBJ2-7, with D perhaps TRBD1 (6 bases). Germline CDR1 SGDLS, CDR2 YYNGEE. Trimming removed 4 bases at V and 4 bases at J, with 15 bases between. The CDR3 runs 14 residues.

This chain connects TRBV27 to TRBJ2-7, with TRBD1 matching over 8 bases. Germline CDR1 is MNHEY and CDR2 is SMNVEV (reference sequence). Trimming removed 6 bases from V and 0 bases from J; junction bases left unmatched: 4. The CDR3 has 14 amino acids. CDR3 sequence (DNA): TGTGCCAGCAGGAGACAGGGGAGCTCCTACGAGCAGTACTTC. It codes for CASRRQGSSYEQYF.

V is TRBV29-1 and J is TRBJ2-3; the match to TRBD2 covers 10 bases. The CDR3 has 15 amino acids. The ends lost 4 bases at V and 3 bases at J; junction bases unmatched: 7. In germline, CDR1 is SQVTM, CDR2 ANQGSEA. The CDR3 is CSVGLAGVRTDTQYF. DNA for the CDR3: TGCAGCGTTGGGCTAGCGGGAGTTAGGACAGATACGCAGTATTTT.

The CDR3 sequence is CASSPHGREGEQFF. The CDR3 bases are TGTGCCAGCAGCCCCCACGGGCGGGAAGGTGAGCAGTTCTTC. The chain recombines TRBV28 with TRBJ2-1, with a weak D call TRBD2 (6 bases). The CDR3 spans 14 residues. CDR1 is MDHEN and CDR2 is SYDVKM in the germline V gene. The V end was cut by 6 bases, the J end by 9 bases, with 18 bases between.

The J gene is TRBJ2-5, the V gene TRBV19, with 9 bases fitting TRBD2. The CDR3 extends over 15 amino acids. The V gene's germline CDR1 is LNHDA and CDR2 SQIVND (reference sequence). Germline trimming cut 4 bases from V and 2 bases from J; bases unmatched to any gene: 5. The CDR3 bases are TGTGCCAGTAGTAGCCAGCGGGGGGTGCAAGAGACCCAGTACTTC. Its protein product is CASSSQRGVQETQYF. Full variable domain (outside the CDR3, taken from reference TRBV19 and TRBJ2-5): DGGITQSPKYLFRKEGQNVTLSCEQNLNHDAMYWYRQDPGQGLRLIYYSQIVNDFQKGDIAEGYSVSREKKESFPLTVTSAQKNPTAFYLCASSSQRGVQETQYFGPGTRLLVL.

The gene calls are TRBV15 and TRBJ2-7; D is ambiguous. V gave up 0 bases and J gave up 5 bases, with 14 bases separating them. The CDR3 length is 15 residues. CDR1 and CDR2 from the germline V gene are LNHNV and YYDKDF (reference sequence). CDR3 sequence reads: CATSREARSPNEQYF. The CDR3 region has the DNA TGTGCCACCAGCAGAGAGGCTAGATCTCCCAACGAGCAGTACTTC.

Notes on this clone: At one of its ends the junction is not consistent with the germline gene, which may arise from a read error. The gene calls are TRBV7-7 and TRBJ2-5, with D perhaps TRBD2 (6 bases). CDR3 size: 13 residues. Germline V gene lookup returns CDR1 SSHAT and CDR2 FNYEAQ (reference sequence). CDR3 amino acids: CASSRDWQETQYF. The CDR3, as DNA: TGTGCTAGCAGCCGGGACTGGCAAGAGACCCAGTACTTC. Combining the CDR3 with reference TRBV7-7 and TRBJ2-5 gives the whole variable domain GAGVSQSPRYKVTKRGQDVTLRCDPISSHATLYWYQQALGQGPEFLTYFNYEAQPDKSGLPSDRFSAERPEGSISTLTIQRTEQRDSAMYRCASSRDWQETQYFGPGTRLLVL.

DNA for the CDR3: TGCGCCAGCAGCACCGGCGGGACTAGCGGGGGGATTTACAATGAGCAGTTCTTC. It yields the protein CASSTGGTSGGIYNEQFF. The genes are TRBV5-1 and TRBJ2-1; 15 bases are a match to TRBD2. The V segment lost 4 bases and the J segment 4 bases; nucleotides outside the gene matches: 9. Germline CDR1 and CDR2: SGHRS and YFSETQ. The CDR3 has 18 amino acids.